This TCR beta chain was found in a study of blood T cell repertoires in COVID-19 (dated by TCRdb to 2019 to 2021). A note on the overall study: Samples from collaborators originated in the United States, Italy and Spain and spanned both the acute and convalescent phases of COVID-19. The prospective study material was composed of cDNA or gDNA derived from T cells, B-cell-depleted T cells, or PBMCs. Samples were obtained from the ongoing ImmuneRACE study (first 160 participants) and from about 1,300 subjects provided by 6 global collaborators. A freely available public database, intended as a resource for researchers studying the immune response to SARS-CoV-2, is where the repertoires were released. Deeply sampled blood TCRbeta repertoires from subjects exposed to, actively infected with, or recovered from COVID-19 were included in the dataset. Where available, HLA class I and class II types were obtained from metadata supplied by the sample provider rather than from assay-based typing. Sample metadata almost always included a de-identified subject ID, COVID-19 status, age in years and sex.

Study-level results and caveats: How much clinical and demographic metadata was included differed by source and by participant, and the metadata was provided uncurated.

The collaborating institutions used their own protocols to collect whole blood in K2EDTA tubes. For TCRbeta analysis, collaborators shipped samples as frozen whole blood, isolated PBMCs, or DNA extracted from either of those sample types. For this clone: Its antigen remains unidentified. The record has no base qualities; no much larger clone is one base away.

The immunoSEQ Assay, a bias-controlled multiplex PCR, was used to amplify TCRbeta CDR3 regions from genomic DNA. The paper's data handling went like this. Nucleated cell counts per sample were estimated from amplification of reference gene primers within the assay. To quantify the absolute abundance of each unique TCRbeta CDR3 rearrangement, sequence reads were collapsed and filtered. Productive Simpson clonality was computed per sample as the square root of Simpson's diversity index over productive rearrangements. The table was pulled from immuneACCESS by TCRdb, which kept in-frame rearrangements only. Such tables lose some clones; where checked, under half of the loss comes from unresolved V genes, and the rest has no known cause. The V and J calls and clone size are taken from that table; D and trimming were inferred from the DNA. A total of roughly 72,000 clones appear in this sample, 90% of them only once. About 2.5% of the sample belongs to the ten largest clones.

Source material: peripheral blood. The TCR sequence derives from a human donor in a cohort sampled during active COVID-19.

The DNA reads TGTGCCAGCAGCCCCTTACAGAGCTACGAGCAGTACTTC. Translated, this gives CASSPLQSYEQYF. In this chain, TRBV14 is recombined with TRBJ2-7; there is no confident call for the D gene. From a lookup of the germline V gene, CDR1 and CDR2 are SGHDN and FVKESK. Inclusive of the bounding cysteine and phenylalanine, the CDR3 is 13 residues long. Only the CDR3 region is kept as DNA, spanning 39 bases read in frame from base 1. A distance of 10 bases separates the germline ends of V and J, which lose 4 bases and 3 bases respectively.